The rows below give T cell receptor beta chains drawn from one sample of a study of shared clonotypes between healthy human individuals. This table comes from immunoSEQ multiplex PCR, and its TCRdb copy is limited to in-frame clones, with some not included. In the table there are 2.5 million or so clones, around nine tenths of which are singletons. The sample consisted of naive CD4+ T cells sorted from blood. The receptors come from a man aged 18-30 years in good health. Both conserved end residues are part of each CDR3. The D gene is left open where the match is weak. The size field is filled for only some rows; it gives once, few, many or a size class.

- TRBJ2-1 TRBV2 - TGTGCCAGCTCTGGGTTGGGTCCCGGGCTCCTAGCCTACAATGAGCAGTTCTTC CASSGLGPGLLAYNEQFF
- TRBJ2-3 TRBV2 - TGTGCCAGCAGTGAGGGCCAGGGGAGCGTAGATACGCAGTATTTT CASSEGQGSVDTQYF
TRBD1 TRBJ1-2 TRBV5-6 - TGTGCCAGCAGCGCTACAGGGGTCGACTATGGCTACACCTTC CASSATGVDYGYTF
TRBD1 TRBJ2-7 TRBV6-5 - TGTGCCAGCAGCTTTGGACAGGATCTCTCTGAGCAGTACTTC CASSFGQDLSEQYF
- TRBJ1-2 TRBV7-3 - TGTGCCAGCAGCTTAACGGTGGGGGGTGGCTACACCTTC CASSLTVGGGYTF
- TRBJ2-2 TRBV5-1 - TGCGCCAGCAGCCCCGGGACAAAGAACACCGGGGAGCTGTTTTTT CASSPGTKNTGELFF
- TRBJ1-2 TRBV30 - TGTGCCTGGACAGGAGTCCCCTCTAACTATGGCTACACCTTC CAWTGVPSNYGYTF
TRBD1 TRBJ1-2 TRBV5-4 - TGTGCCAGCAGCCCGGGGCGGGACAGGGGCTATGGCTACACCTTC CASSPGRDRGYGYTF
- TRBJ2-1 TRBV18 - TGTGCCAGCTCACTGGCGGCGGATGAGCAGTTCTTC CASSLAADEQFF
- TRBJ1-2 TRBV9 - TGTGCCAGCAGTCCCCCGGGATCCTATGGCTACACCTTC CASSPPGSYGYTF
- TRBJ2-2 TRBV18 - TGTGCCAGCTCACAGGAGGACACCGGGGAGCTGTTTTTT CASSQEDTGELFF
- TRBJ1-5 TRBV19 - TGTGCCAGTAGTATCTCTACACGGTATAGCAATCAGCCCCAGCATTTT CASSISTRYSNQPQHF
- TRBJ1-5 TRBV10-3 - TGTGCCATCAGTGAAGGGACTTTGGACAATCAGCCCCAGCATTTT CAISEGTLDNQPQHF
- TRBJ2-1 TRBV6-6 - TGTGCCAGCAGCCCCGGGGACAATGAGCAGTTCTTC CASSPGDNEQFF
- TRBJ1-2 TRBV10-1 - TGCGCCAGCAGTGAGTCAGGGCTAGTCATCGGTGGCTACACCTTC CASSESGLVIGGYTF
- TRBJ2-5 TRBV28 - TGTGCCAGCAGTTTCCCGACCCTGCCGACCCAGTACTTC CASSFPTLPTQYF
- TRBJ1-2 TRBV7-9 - TGTGCCAGCAGCTTACAGGGACACTATGGCTACACCTTC CASSLQGHYGYTF
TRBD1 TRBJ2-3 TRBV6-1 - TGTGCCAGCAGTGCCCGCGGACAGGGAAGCACAGATACGCAGTATTTT CASSARGQGSTDTQYF
TRBD1 TRBJ1-1 TRBV29-1 - TGCAGCGTCGAGACAGGGGGCGCTGGAGCTTTCTTT CSVETGGAGAFF
- TRBJ1-6 TRBV28 - TGTGCCAGCAGTTTTTCCTGGGGGAATTCACCCCTCCACTTT CASSFSWGNSPLHF
- TRBJ2-5 TRBV27 - TGTGCCAGCAGATTACGCCCCCAGGGGGGCACTTTCCAAGAGACCCAGTACTTC CASRLRPQGGTFQETQYF
- TRBJ2-7 TRBV7-8 - TGTGCCAGCAGCTTAGTGGCTGGGGGGAAGATGGAGCAGTACTTC CASSLVAGGKMEQYF
TRBD2 TRBJ2-7 TRBV6-1 - TGTGCCAGCAGAGCGGGAATCTACGAGCAGTACTTC CASRAGIYEQYF
- TRBJ1-2 TRBV13 - TGTGCCAGCAGCTCAACCCAGGGCCTTTTGAACTATGGCTACACCTTC CASSSTQGLLNYGYTF
- TRBJ2-3 TRBV6-5 - TGTGCCAGCAGAACACAGGGTGGGACAGATACGCAGTATTTT CASRTQGGTDTQYF
TRBD2 TRBJ2-3 TRBV5-1 - TGCGCCAGCAGCTTGGTACCTAGCGGATGGGATCCTAGCACAGATACGCAGTATTTT CASSLVPSGWDPSTDTQYF
- TRBJ1-5 TRBV7-9 - TGTGCCAGCAGCTTAAGCACAGGGCAATATCAGCCCCAGCATTTT CASSLSTGQYQPQHF
- TRBJ1-6 TRBV5-1 once TGCGCCAGCAGCTTAGAGAGCTCCTATAATTCACCCCTCCACTTT CASSLESSYNSPLHF
- TRBJ2-1 TRBV5-8 - TGTGCCAGCAAATTGGGTAGGGCCAACAATGAGCAGTTCTTC CASKLGRANNEQFF
TRBD1 TRBJ1-2 TRBV9 once TGTGCCAGCAGCGGACAGGGAGCCAACTATGGCTACACCTTC CASSGQGANYGYTF
- TRBJ2-7 TRBV6-1 once TGTGCCAGCAGACTGAGCCCCAAGGGGCTCTACGAGCAGTACTTC CASRLSPKGLYEQYF
TRBD1 TRBJ1-1 TRBV10-3 - TGTGCCATCAGGGAAAACAGGGGGATCACTGAAGCTTTCTTT CAIRENRGITEAFF
- TRBJ2-3 TRBV5-1 - TGCGCCAGCAGCTTGGCCGGGGGCGGGGAAGATACGCAGTATTTT CASSLAGGGEDTQYF
TRBD1 TRBJ2-3 TRBV9 - TGTGCCAGCAGCGTTCGAGGGGGGACAGGTGGCCCAGATACGCAGTATTTT CASSVRGGTGGPDTQYF
TRBD2 TRBJ2-5 TRBV2 - TGTGCCAGCAGAGCGACTAGCGGGGAAGGAGAGACCCAGTACTTC CASRATSGEGETQYF
- TRBJ1-1 TRBV28 once TGTGCCAGCAGTGCCCGGGACACTGAAGCTTTCTTT CASSARDTEAFF
TRBD2 TRBJ2-3 TRBV11-2 - TGTGCCAGCAGCTTAGATCGGAGATTGGTGACTAGCGGGAGCACAGATACGCAGTATTTT CASSLDRRLVTSGSTDTQYF
- TRBJ2-2 TRBV5-1 - TGCGCCAGCAGCTTGACGGCGAACACCGGGGAGCTGTTTTTT CASSLTANTGELFF